The 26 T cell receptor beta chains below come from one sample, sequenced in a study of T cells in localized non-small cell lung cancer. Method: immunoSEQ multiplex PCR; TCRdb's copy keeps in-frame clones and lacks some. The sample shows fewer than 90,000 clones, about four fifths of them seen only once. The sample in question was peripheral blood, obtained before any cancer treatment. The receptors were gathered from a man aged 35 to 70 with stage I lung adenocarcinoma.

CDR3 region: CASSSEGYGTYEQYF. The CDR3 DNA follows: TGTGCCAGCAGTTCCGAGGGGTACGGAACCTACGAGCAGTACTTC. The chain links TRBV28 to TRBJ2-7; D is possibly TRBD1 or TRBD2 (5 bases each). The V gene lost 4 bases and the J gene lost 2 bases, with 15 bases spanning the gap. The CDR3 is 15 residues long. From germline, CDR1 is MDHEN and CDR2 SYDVKM.

This clone has a single count. This chain links TRBV28 with TRBJ1-5, with a possible D match to TRBD1 (6 bases). CDR1 is MDHEN, CDR2 SYDVKM, per germline. The V gene lost 1 base and the J gene lost 7 bases, with 14 bases spanning the gap. The CDR3 totals 15 residues. CDR3 nucleotides: TGTGCCAGCAGTTTATTGGGGACAAGGAAGCAGCCCCAGCATTTT. Encoded protein: CASSLLGTRKQPQHF.

The gene calls are TRBV11-2 and TRBJ2-7; 8 nucleotides match TRBD1. Germline CDR1 and CDR2: SGHAT and FQNNGV. This CDR3 contains 14 residues. V lost 3 bases, J lost 3 bases, and 4 bases stayed unmatched. The CDR3: CASSFGQGFYEQYF. CDR3 coding DNA: TGTGCCAGCAGCTTTGGACAGGGATTCTACGAGCAGTACTTC.

The rearrangement links TRBV5-4 to TRBJ2-5; D not certain. CDR3 length: 15 amino acids. Germline CDR1 is SGHNT and CDR2 is YYREEE (reference sequence). V was clipped by 4 bases and J by 5 bases, with 18 bases between them. The CDR3 DNA is TGTGCCAGCAGCCTAAACCCGACCCAACAGGAGACCCAGTACTTC. This translates into CASSLNPTQQETQYF.

The rearrangement joins TRBV7-2 to TRBJ2-3, with D possibly being TRBD2 (7 bases). Trimming shortened V by 0 bases and J by 4 bases, and 14 bases separated the two germline ends. CDR3 length: 16 amino acids. Germline V gene lookup returns CDR1 SGHTA and CDR2 FQGNSA. CDR3 region: CASSLAGGPGADTQYF. CDR3 bases: TGTGCCAGCAGCTTAGCGGGGGGGCCGGGGGCAGATACGCAGTATTTT.

The chain carries TRBV5-4 and TRBJ1-1; D gene uncertain. Germline CDR1 is SGHNT and CDR2 is YYREEE (reference sequence). V was trimmed by 0 bases and J by 1 base, leaving 10 bases between them. The CDR3 is made up of 15 amino acids. This CDR3 is CASSLAPGSNTEAFF. The CDR3 nucleotides are TGTGCCAGCAGCTTGGCCCCTGGATCGAACACTGAAGCTTTCTTT.

V and J are TRBV9 and TRBJ2-5; 14 nucleotides align to TRBD2. Germline CDR1 and CDR2: SGDLS and YYNGEE. There are 16 residues in the CDR3. V was clipped by 4 bases and J by 3 bases; unmatched bases: 5. The CDR3 bases are TGTGCCAGCAGCCTGAGACTAGCGGGGGGGAAAGAGACCCAGTACTTC. Protein product: CASSLRLAGGKETQYF.

The chain couples TRBV19 to TRBJ1-2, with TRBD1 as a possible D gene (6 bases). Germline lookup yields CDR1 LNHDA and CDR2 SQIVND (reference sequence). This CDR3 contains 14 residues. The V gene lost 3 bases and the J gene lost 6 bases, with 14 bases spanning the gap. Written as DNA, the CDR3 is TGTGCCAGTAGTATTTCCAGGGGAAGACATGGCTACACCTTC. Translating gives CASSISRGRHGYTF.

The chain recombines TRBV15 with TRBJ1-1; 10 bases are shared with TRBD1. This CDR3 region has 19 residues. After removal of 3 bases from V and 3 bases from J, the junction contained 16 bases not matched to a gene. The germline CDR1 and CDR2 sequences are LNHNV and YYDKDF (reference sequence). The CDR3 sequence: CATSSSGTGTGVGDTEAFF. CDR3 bases: TGTGCCACCAGCAGCTCCGGGACAGGGACAGGGGTGGGGGACACTGAAGCTTTCTTT.

The chain carries TRBV6-4 and TRBJ2-7, with TRBD1 as a possible D gene (5 bases). V was shortened by 0 bases and J by 2 bases, with 5 bases between the two germline ends. This CDR3 is built from 13 residues. Looked up from germline, CDR1 is MRHNA and CDR2 is SNTAGT. The CDR3 nucleotides read TGTGCCAGCAGTGACTCAGGGGCCTACGAGCAGTACTTC. Translated: CASSDSGAYEQYF.

This clone came up a few times. The chain carries TRBV11-2 and TRBJ2-5; 8 bases agree with TRBD1. The length of the CDR3 is 16 residues. Germline V gene sequence: CDR1 SGHAT, CDR2 FQNNGV. The junction had 9 bases not matched to a gene; V was cut back by 5 bases and J by 1 base. The CDR3 region is CASSERLGQGQETQYF. The CDR3 nucleotides read TGTGCCAGCAGCGAGCGACTCGGACAGGGCCAAGAGACCCAGTACTTC.

The chain recombines TRBV2 with TRBJ1-1; TRBD1 is a possible D gene (6 bases). The V gene's germline CDR1 is SNHLY and CDR2 FYNNEI. V was clipped by 2 bases and J by 11 bases, with 18 bases between them. CDR3 length: 14 residues. The CDR3 sequence: CASSERGVPAGAFF. The CDR3 coding sequence is TGTGCCAGCAGTGAAAGGGGGGTACCAGCTGGGGCTTTCTTT.

This clone showed up just once. The chain carries TRBV30 and TRBJ1-2; D gene unclear. The CDR3 is made up of 12 amino acids. Germline V CDR1 and CDR2: GTSNPN, SVGIG (reference sequence). V lost 4 bases to trimming and J lost 4 bases, with 10 bases between them. CDR3 coding DNA: TGTGCCTGGACGGTTCTCTCCTATGGCTACACCTTC. Amino acid sequence: CAWTVLSYGYTF.

The rearrangement links TRBV5-6 to TRBJ1-2; the match to TRBD1 covers 7 bases. The CDR3 extends over 15 amino acids. Germline V gives CDR1 SGHDT, CDR2 YYEEEE. After removal of 4 bases from V and 2 bases from J, the junction contained 8 bases not matched to a gene. The CDR3 DNA reads as TGTGCCAGCAGCGCGTGGGACAGAACCAACTATGGCTACACCTTC. Residues: CASSAWDRTNYGYTF.

V usage is TRBV5-4 and J usage is TRBJ2-2, with 8 positions matching TRBD1. The germline gives CDR1 SGHNT, CDR2 YYREEE (reference sequence). This CDR3 has 16 residues. V lost 3 bases to trimming and J lost 7 bases; unmatched junction nucleotides: 11. CDR3 sequence (DNA): TGTGCCAGCAGCTCAGATGGACAGGGATCTTTCGGGGAGCTGTTTTTT. Its translation is CASSSDGQGSFGELFF.

The gene calls are TRBV30 and TRBJ2-3, with 12 bases lining up with TRBD1. In germline, CDR1 is GTSNPN, CDR2 SVGIG (reference sequence). The CDR3 has 16 amino acids. With V trimmed by 1 base and J by 1 base, 3 bases remained unmatched. For the CDR3, the DNA is TGTGCCTGGAGTGGGGGACAGGGGGCAGGCACAGATACGCAGTATTTT. Its translation: CAWSGGQGAGTDTQYF.

V is TRBV6-1 and J is TRBJ2-3, with D unresolved. CDR3 length: 13 residues. From germline, CDR1 is MNHNS and CDR2 SASEGT. V lost 3 bases, J lost 2 bases, and 6 bases lay in between. The CDR3 sequence is CASSDPDTDTQYF. DNA for the CDR3: TGTGCCAGCAGTGACCCAGACACAGATACGCAGTATTTT.

This clone was found once. The V call is TRBV5-1, the J call TRBJ2-3; 7 bases agree with TRBD2. CDR1 and CDR2 (germline): SGHRS, YFSETQ. The CDR3 sequence is 16 residues long. After removal of 2 bases from V and 2 bases from J, the junction contained 8 bases not matched to a gene. The CDR3 sequence is CASSLLAGLPTDTQYF. As DNA, the CDR3 is TGCGCCAGCAGCTTATTAGCGGGTCTCCCCACAGATACGCAGTATTTT.

About this clone: Compared with germline, one end of the junction differs, possibly owing to a read error. The chain employs TRBV15 and TRBJ2-3, with 9 bases lining up with TRBD2. This CDR3 has 16 residues. The germline V gene encodes CDR1 LNHNV and CDR2 YYDKDF (reference sequence). The CDR3 DNA follows: TGTGCCACCAGCAGGACCCGAGGGACTAGCAAAGATACGCAGTATTTT. This gives the protein CATSRTRGTSKDTQYF.

The chain links TRBV29-1 to TRBJ1-2; D uncertain. Germline V CDR1 and CDR2: SQVTM, ANQGSEA. This CDR3 is built from 13 residues. V dropped 0 bases and J dropped 4 bases, with 9 bases sitting between them. Here the CDR3 DNA reads TGCAGCGTTGAAGAAGTGGCGGGCTATGGCTACACCTTC. Translated, it gives CSVEEVAGYGYTF. The full variable domain, with the rest looked up from reference TRBV29-1 and TRBJ1-2, is SAVISQKPSRDICQRGTSLTIQCQVDSQVTMMFWYRQQPGQSLTLIATANQGSEATYESGFVIDKFPISRPNLTFSTLTVSNMSPEDSSIYLCSVEEVAGYGYTFGSGTRLTVV.

V usage is TRBV7-8 and J usage is TRBJ1-5; the D gene is possibly TRBD1 (6 bases). Trimming removed 6 bases from V and 2 bases from J, with 14 bases in between. The CDR3 is made up of 15 amino acids. CDR1 is SGHVS, CDR2 FQNEAQ, per germline. CDR3 coding DNA: TGTGCCAGCAGTGTAACAGGGTACGGCAATCAGCCCCAGCATTTT. The encoded protein is CASSVTGYGNQPQHF.

The CDR3 DNA reads TGTGCCAGTAGTATAGGGACAGGGTTTTCTGGGGCCAACGTCCTGACTTTC. Its translation is CASSIGTGFSGANVLTF. This chain links TRBV19 with TRBJ2-6, with 8 nucleotides matching TRBD1. Germline CDR1 reads LNHDA; CDR2 reads SQIVND (reference sequence). V shed 1 base and J 1 base; nucleotides not matched to a gene: 3. This CDR3 is built from 17 residues.

The CDR3 region is CASSLGQERAYEQYF. The CDR3 coding sequence is TGTGCCAGCAGTTTAGGACAGGAGCGCGCCTACGAGCAGTACTTC. This rearrangement joins TRBV27 to TRBJ2-7, with TRBD1 matching over 7 bases. There are 15 residues in the CDR3. The trim removed 2 bases at V and 2 bases at J, leaving 6 bases unmatched. The germline V gene encodes CDR1 MNHEY and CDR2 SMNVEV (reference sequence).

J is TRBJ2-7 and V is TRBV7-8; D may be TRBD1 (5 bases). This CDR3 comprises 14 residues. Trimming removed 1 base from V and 5 bases from J, with 12 bases in between. Germline values: CDR1 SGHVS, CDR2 FQNEAQ. The CDR3 is CASSLVDGANEQYF. The CDR3 coding sequence is TGTGCCAGCAGCTTAGTCGATGGGGCCAACGAGCAGTACTTC.

The rearrangement uses TRBV7-2 and TRBJ2-5, with 7 nucleotides matching TRBD1. This CDR3 is 14 amino acids long. J lost 5 bases, V lost 4 bases, and 7 bases had no gene match. Germline-derived CDR1 and CDR2 are SGHTA and FQGNSA. CDR3 sequence reads: CASSSRQGSETQYF. CDR3 DNA: TGTGCCAGCAGCTCCCGACAGGGTTCGGAGACCCAGTACTTC.

The chain uses TRBV5-1 and TRBJ2-7; D is undetermined. V lost 0 bases to trimming and J lost 0 bases, with 7 bases between them. The CDR3 sequence is 14 residues long. Germline V lookup: CDR1 SGHRS, CDR2 YFSETQ. The CDR3 DNA reads TGCGCCAGCAGCTTGGGAGAGAGCTCCTACGAGCAGTACTTC. Protein sequence: CASSLGESSYEQYF.